A single sample gave rise to the 7 T cell receptor beta chains below, sequenced in a study of blood T cell repertoires in COVID-19. Assay used: immunoSEQ multiplex PCR; TCRdb lists only in-frame clones, some missing. The sample has over 120,000 clones; about 87% are singletons. The sequencing sample was made of peripheral blood. The receptors derive from a human donor in a cohort sampled during active COVID-19.

This rearrangement joins TRBV29-1 to TRBJ1-1, with a weak D call TRBD1 (6 bases). The CDR3 has 12 amino acids. V lost 5 bases and J 8 bases, leaving 15 bases between the germline ends. Germline CDR1 and CDR2: SQVTM and ANQGSEA. This CDR3 reads CSVSKVTGEAFF. The CDR3 DNA is TGCAGCGTTTCAAAGGTGACAGGCGAAGCTTTCTTT.

This chain uses TRBV5-1 with TRBJ2-1; D may be TRBD1 (6 bases). The CDR3 consists of 13 residues. Germline V lookup: CDR1 SGHRS, CDR2 YFSETQ. V shed 0 bases and J shed 7 bases, with 8 bases lying between them. The DNA for the CDR3 is TGCGCCAGCAGCTTGGAACAGGGTAATGAGCAGTTCTTC. Residues: CASSLEQGNEQFF.

This chain connects TRBV28 to TRBJ2-7; D remains unclear. CDR3 length: 14 residues. Per germline, CDR1 MDHEN and CDR2 SYDVKM. V was shortened by 5 bases and J by 1 base, with 12 bases between the two germline ends. CDR3 nucleotide sequence: TGTGCCAGCAGTCCCCGACTGACTTCCTACGAGCAGTACGTC. Its translation is CASSPRLTSYEQYV.

The CDR3 DNA is TGTGCCAGCAGTCCGTACTGGGGCAAAGATACGCAGTATTTT. As protein: CASSPYWGKDTQYF. The V call is TRBV6-2 or TRBV6-3, the J call TRBJ2-3; TRBD1 is a possible D gene (5 bases). This CDR3 region has 14 residues. Germline CDR1 MNHEY, CDR2 SVGEGT. Between the trimmed V and J ends, which lost 5 bases and 5 bases, there was a span of 14 bases.

This clone has only a few counts. The rearrangement joins TRBV19 to TRBJ1-4; D perhaps matches TRBD1 (5 bases). V was trimmed by 10 bases and J by 0 bases, leaving 6 bases between them. The CDR3 sequence is 12 residues long. Germline V gene sequence: CDR1 LNHDA, CDR2 SQIVND (reference sequence). The CDR3 DNA reads TGTGCCACGACAGCAACTAATGAAAAACTGTTTTTT. It specifies CATTATNEKLFF.

V and J are TRBV12-5 and TRBJ1-1; D might be TRBD1 (6 bases). The CDR3 extends over 16 amino acids. V shed 0 bases and J shed 0 bases, with 11 bases lying between them. Germline-derived CDR1 and CDR2 are LGHNT and FRNRAP. Written as DNA, the CDR3 is TGTGCTAGTGGTTTGGTAGGGGGGGGATTGAACACTGAAGCTTTCTTT. The encoded protein is CASGLVGGGLNTEAFF.

This rearrangement joins TRBV6-4 to TRBJ2-1; weak D call: TRBD2 (6 bases). Trimming removed 6 bases from V and 2 bases from J, with 14 bases in between. The CDR3 has 15 residues. Germline CDR1 is MRHNA and CDR2 is SNTAGT. For the CDR3, the DNA is TGTGCCAGCAGCCCAACGGGGGAGACCTACAATGAGCAGTTCTTC. Amino acid sequence: CASSPTGETYNEQFF.